This paragraph covers one T cell receptor beta chain sequence. The sample is drawn from a study of tumor-infiltrating lymphocytes in primary liver carcinoma. A constant-region primer served to make TCR beta cDNA from about 490 ng total RNA. Employing slightly modified ARM-PCR, three nested multiplex PCR rounds were run, and these gave rise to the TCR beta libraries. TCRdb re-derived calls from the multiplex PCR reads in MiXCR, one entry per CDR3 protein. Here the sample spans 120,000 or so distinct CDR3 sequences, less than 80% being singletons. Unsorted bulk tissue, roughly 20-34 mg of it, served as the source for co-extraction of RNA and DNA. This clonotype originated in a woman aged 55-75 years with primary liver carcinoma and hepatitis B virus infection. The sample was liver tumor tissue from sampling region 1. As to subset: tumor region T1, superior pole.

The DNA of the CDR3 is TGTGCCAGCAGCAACCCCACGGGAAGATCTAGGTTTGGAAACACCATATATTTT. Its protein product is CASSNPTGRSRFGNTIYF. J is TRBJ1-3 and V is TRBV28; no firm D call. V gave up 6 bases and J gave up 3 bases, with 24 bases separating them. The germline V gene encodes CDR1 MDHEN and CDR2 SYDVKM. The CDR3 consists of 18 residues.